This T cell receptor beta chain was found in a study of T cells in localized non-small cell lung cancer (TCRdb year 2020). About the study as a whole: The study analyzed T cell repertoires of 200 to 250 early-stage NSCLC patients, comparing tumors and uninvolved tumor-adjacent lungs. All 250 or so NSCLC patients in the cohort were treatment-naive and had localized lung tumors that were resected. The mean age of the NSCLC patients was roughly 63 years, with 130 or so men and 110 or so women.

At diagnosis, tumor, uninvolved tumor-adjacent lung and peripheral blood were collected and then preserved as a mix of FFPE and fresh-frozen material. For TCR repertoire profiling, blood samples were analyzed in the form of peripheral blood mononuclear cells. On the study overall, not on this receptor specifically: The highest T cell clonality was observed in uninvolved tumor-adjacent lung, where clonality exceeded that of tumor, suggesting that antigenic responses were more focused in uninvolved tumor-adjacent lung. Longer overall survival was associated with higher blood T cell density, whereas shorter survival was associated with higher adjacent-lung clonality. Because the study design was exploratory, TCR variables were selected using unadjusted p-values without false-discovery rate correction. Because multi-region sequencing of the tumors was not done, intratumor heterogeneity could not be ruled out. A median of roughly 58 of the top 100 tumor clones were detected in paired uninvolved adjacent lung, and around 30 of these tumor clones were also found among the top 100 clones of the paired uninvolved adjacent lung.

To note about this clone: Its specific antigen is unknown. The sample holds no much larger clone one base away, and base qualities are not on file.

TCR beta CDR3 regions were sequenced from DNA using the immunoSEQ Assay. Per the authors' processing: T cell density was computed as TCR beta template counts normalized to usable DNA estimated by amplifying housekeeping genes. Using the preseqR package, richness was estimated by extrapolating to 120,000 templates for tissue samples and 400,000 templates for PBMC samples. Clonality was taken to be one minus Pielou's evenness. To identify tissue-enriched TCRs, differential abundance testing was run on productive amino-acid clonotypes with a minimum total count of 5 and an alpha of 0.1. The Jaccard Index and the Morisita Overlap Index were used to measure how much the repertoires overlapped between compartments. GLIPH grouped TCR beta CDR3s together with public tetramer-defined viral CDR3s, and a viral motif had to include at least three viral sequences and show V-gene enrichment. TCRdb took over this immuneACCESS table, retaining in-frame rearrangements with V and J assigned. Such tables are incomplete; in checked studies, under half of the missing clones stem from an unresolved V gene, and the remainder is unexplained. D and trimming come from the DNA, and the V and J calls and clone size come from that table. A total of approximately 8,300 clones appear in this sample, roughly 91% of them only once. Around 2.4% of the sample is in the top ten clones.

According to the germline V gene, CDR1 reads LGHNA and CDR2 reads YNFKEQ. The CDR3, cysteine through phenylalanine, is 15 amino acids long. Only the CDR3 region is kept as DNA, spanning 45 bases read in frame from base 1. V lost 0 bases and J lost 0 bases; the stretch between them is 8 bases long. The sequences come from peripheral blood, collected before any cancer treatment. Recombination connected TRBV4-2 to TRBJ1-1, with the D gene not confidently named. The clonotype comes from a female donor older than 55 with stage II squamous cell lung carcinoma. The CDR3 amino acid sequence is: CASSQEVAMNTEAFF. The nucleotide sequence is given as TGTGCCAGCAGCCAAGAAGTTGCGATGAACACTGAAGCTTTCTTT.